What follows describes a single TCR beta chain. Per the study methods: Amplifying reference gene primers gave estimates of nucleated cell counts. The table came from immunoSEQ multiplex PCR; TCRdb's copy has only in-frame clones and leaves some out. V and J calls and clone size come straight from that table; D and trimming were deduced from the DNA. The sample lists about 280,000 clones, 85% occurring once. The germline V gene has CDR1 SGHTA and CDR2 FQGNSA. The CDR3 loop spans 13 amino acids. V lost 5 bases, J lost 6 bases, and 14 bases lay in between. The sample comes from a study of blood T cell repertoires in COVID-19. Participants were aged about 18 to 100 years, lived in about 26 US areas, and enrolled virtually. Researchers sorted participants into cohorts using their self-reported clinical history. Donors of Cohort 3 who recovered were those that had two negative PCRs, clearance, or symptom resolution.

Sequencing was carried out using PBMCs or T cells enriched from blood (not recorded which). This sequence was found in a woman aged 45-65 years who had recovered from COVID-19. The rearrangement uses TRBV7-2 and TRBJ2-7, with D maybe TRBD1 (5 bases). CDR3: CASSQRLGVEQYF. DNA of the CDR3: TGTGCCAGCAGCCAGAGGTTAGGGGTCGAGCAGTACTTC.